These T cell receptor beta chains were read from a single sample in a study of CD8 T cells in ankylosing spondylitis. TCRdb reprocessed the 5' RACE reads with MiXCR, giving one entry per CDR3 protein. Here the sample spans 150,000 to 200,000 distinct CDR3 sequences, just over 9.5% being singletons. Specimen: blood, either unsorted or a sorted T cell fraction (not recorded which). The receptors stem from a female donor with ankylosing spondylitis or in good health (not recorded which). CDR3s include the opening cysteine and the closing phenylalanine or tryptophan. Expanded clones are given a class, and other clones once, few, many or no size at all.

>TRBV27|14|-
CASRPGQLNYEQYF
>TRBV29-1|12|few
CSVAGEEETQYF
>TRBV5-1|13|-
CASSNPQRTEAFF
>TRBV7-9|15|many
CASSLVKGASYEQYF
>TRBV13|17|few
CASSLGLAGLGDNEQFF
>TRBV5-1|14|few
CASSPVGGGSEAFF
>TRBV5-1|13|-
CASWDSSSYEQYF
>TRBV7-9|14|-
CASSLTTSGNEQFF
>TRBV11-2|16|few
CASSPSGRTGSYEQYF
>TRBV27|17|few
CASSVVWDRSSTDTQYF
>TRBV7-9|15|-
CASRHGTSGTDTQYF
>TRBV20-1|15|-
CSARFPAGAYNEQFF
>TRBV24-1|12|few
CATSDPNNEQFF
>TRBV7-9|13|-
CASTGLDPYEQYF
>TRBV21-1|12|few
CASSKSNTEAFF
>TRBV28|18|-
CASSSYRLAGLSGNEQFF
>TRBV24-1|18|few
CATSDSTGLAGSPDTQYF
>TRBV12-3/TRBV12-4|15|few
CASSLSRTSSNEQFF
>TRBV7-9|12|many
CASSSTEDEQYF
>TRBV27|15|-
CASSSGFMGNQPQHF
>TRBV6-5|15|many
CASSYSPMGGDEQFF
>TRBV2|11|many
CASSGGASIYF
>TRBV11-1|17|many
CASSAGLAGGPGNEQFF
>TRBV27|13|few
CASSPYREKTQYF
>TRBV5-1|13|many
CASSSPGIGELFF
>TRBV4-3|15|many
CASSQEASAEYEQYF
>TRBV28|12|once
CASSLPANEQYF
>TRBV7-9|14|many
CASSLAQAGVRQFF
>TRBV7-9|13|few
CASGGTLNYEQYF
>TRBV6-5|12|-
CASYGGSGELFF
>TRBV28|13|few
CASSLRQFYEQFF
>TRBV14|15|few
CASSQDGRKRGEQYF
>TRBV2|13|few
CASEGLAENEQFF
>TRBV12-3/TRBV12-4|17|many
CASSFEGQGRGYNEQFF
>TRBV7-8|15|-
CASSPGQGMSRPQHF
>TRBV4-3|15|-
CASSTTSGSSYEQYF